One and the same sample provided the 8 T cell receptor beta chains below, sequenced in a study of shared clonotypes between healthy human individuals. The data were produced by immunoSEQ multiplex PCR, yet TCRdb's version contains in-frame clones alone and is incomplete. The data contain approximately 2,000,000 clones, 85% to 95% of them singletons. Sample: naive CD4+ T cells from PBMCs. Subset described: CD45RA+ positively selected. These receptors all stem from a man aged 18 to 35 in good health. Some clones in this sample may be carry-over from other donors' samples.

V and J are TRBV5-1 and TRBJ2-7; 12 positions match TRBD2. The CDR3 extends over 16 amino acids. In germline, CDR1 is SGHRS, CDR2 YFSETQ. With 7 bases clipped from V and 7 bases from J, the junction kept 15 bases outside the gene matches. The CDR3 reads CASGRLAGVRVREQYF. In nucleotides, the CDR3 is TGCGCCAGCGGACGACTAGCGGGAGTTCGGGTCAGGGAGCAGTACTTC.

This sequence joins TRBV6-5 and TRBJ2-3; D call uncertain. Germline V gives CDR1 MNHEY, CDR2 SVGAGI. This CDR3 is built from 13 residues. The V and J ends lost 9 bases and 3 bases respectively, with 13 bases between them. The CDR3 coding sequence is TGTGCCAGTTATGCCGCCGGGACAGATACGCAGTATTTT. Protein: CASYAAGTDTQYF.

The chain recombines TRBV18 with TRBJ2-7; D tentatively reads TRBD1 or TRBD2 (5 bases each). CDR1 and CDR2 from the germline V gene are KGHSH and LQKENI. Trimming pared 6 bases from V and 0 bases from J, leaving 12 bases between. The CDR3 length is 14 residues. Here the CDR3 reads CASSRGSNSYEQYF. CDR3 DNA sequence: TGTGCCAGCTCCCGGGGCTCTAACTCCTACGAGCAGTACTTC.

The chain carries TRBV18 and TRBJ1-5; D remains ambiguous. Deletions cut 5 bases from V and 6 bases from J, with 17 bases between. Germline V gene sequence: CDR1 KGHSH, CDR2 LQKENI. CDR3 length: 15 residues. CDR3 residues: CASSFTEGLGQPQHF. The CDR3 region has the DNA TGTGCCAGCTCATTCACCGAGGGTTTGGGTCAGCCCCAGCATTTT. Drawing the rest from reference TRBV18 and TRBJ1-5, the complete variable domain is NAGVMQNPRHLVRRRGQEARLRCSPMKGHSHVYWYRQLPEEGLKFMVYLQKENIIDESGMPKERFSAEFPKEGPSILRIQQVVRGDSAAYFCASSFTEGLGQPQHFGDGTRLSIL.

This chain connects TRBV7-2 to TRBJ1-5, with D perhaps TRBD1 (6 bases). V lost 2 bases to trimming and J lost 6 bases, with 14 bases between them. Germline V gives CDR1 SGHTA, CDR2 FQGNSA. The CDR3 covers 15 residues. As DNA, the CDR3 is TGTGCCAGCAGCTTAACCACAGGGTGGGGTCAGCCCCAGCATTTT. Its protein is CASSLTTGWGQPQHF.

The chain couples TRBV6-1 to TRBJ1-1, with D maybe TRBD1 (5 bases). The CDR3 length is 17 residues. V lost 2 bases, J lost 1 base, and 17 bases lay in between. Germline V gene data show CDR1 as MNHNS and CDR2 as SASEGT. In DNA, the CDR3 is TGTGCCAGCAGTGAAAAGGGGCCCCGGAAGTGGAACACTGAAGCTTTCTTT. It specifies CASSEKGPRKWNTEAFF.

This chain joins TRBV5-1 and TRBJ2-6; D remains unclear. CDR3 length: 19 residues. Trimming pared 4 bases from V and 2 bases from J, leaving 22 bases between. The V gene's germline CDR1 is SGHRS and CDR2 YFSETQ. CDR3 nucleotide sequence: TGCGCCAGCAGCCCCGCCGCATTGGGTTCCGCCGCTGGGGCCAACGTCCTGACTTTC. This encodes CASSPAALGSAAGANVLTF.

The CDR3 sequence: CASSKIPIGNTIYF. The DNA of the CDR3 is TGTGCCAGCAGCAAAATTCCTATTGGAAACACCATATATTTT. The chain carries TRBV7-9 and TRBJ1-3; D unresolved. The germline CDR1 and CDR2 sequences are SEHNR and FQNEAQ (reference sequence). The CDR3 has 14 amino acids. V was pared by 5 bases and J by 3 bases, with 11 bases between.